Below, one TCR beta chain is given with its context. Its cognate antigen has yet to be identified. Base qualities are not provided; no much larger clone lies one nucleotide away. This sample was included in a study of T cell responses to AZD1222 COVID-19 vaccine (dated by TCRdb to the early 2020s). A note on the overall study: TCR sequencing was performed for 230 to 250 trial participants, of whom approximately 200 were given two doses of AZD1222 and approximately 26 were given two doses of MenACWY control vaccine. Trial participants were enrolled into age subgroups of 18-55, 56-69 and 70-plus years, which contained approximately 150, 28 and 58 TCR-sequenced participants, respectively.

CDR1 LNHDA and CDR2 SQIVND were looked up in the germline V gene (reference sequence). The CDR3 holds 16 amino acids from the cysteine to the phenylalanine. Only the CDR3 part of the read is kept: 48 bases, read in frame from the first base. Relative to germline, V is 4 bases shorter and J is 6 bases shorter, with 16 bases between their ends. Study-level results and caveats: No day 14 peak-response samples were available, so repertoires were characterized only after the peak T cell response. CD4 TCRs associated with the vaccine covered the entire spike protein, and the dominant responses were in regions 160-218 and 743-854. After two AZD1222 doses, both the breadth and the depth of spike-specific TCRs were significantly higher than at day 0 and than in MenACWY recipients. Most participants were white British and females outnumbered males, and the authors suggested that clonal diversity may have been underestimated. Conclusions about previously exposed vaccinees are limited because only five to seven AZD1222 recipients were SARS-CoV-2 seropositive at baseline. Reportedly, almost half of the unique spike-specific TCRs recognized epitopes lying outside the regions that are mutated in the B.1.351 and B.1.1.7 variants. The 56-69-year group was small, and its depth increase did not reach significance, likely because of low power.

The CDR3 regions of human TCRbeta chains were analyzed by immunosequencing. Under the source paper's analysis protocol: TCRs in the repertoires were compared against a reference library of SARS-CoV-2-specific TCRs that had been generated with the MIRA antigen-specificity platform. Breadth was defined as the fraction of unique TCRs that were SARS-CoV-2-associated. Depth was defined as the fraction of total T cells that were SARS-CoV-2-associated. Using the MIRA data, every spike-specific TCR was mapped to the spike region that the TCR reacted to and assigned to either a CD4 or a CD8 class. Log10-transformed breadth and depth values were compared by one-way ANOVA with Sidak's multiple comparisons tests. TCRdb retrieved this table from immuneACCESS and kept in-frame rearrangements only. Not all clones are present; in checked studies, unresolved V genes account for under half, and no reason is known for the remainder. Clone size and the V and J calls come from that table; the DNA yielded D and trimming. The sample table holds over 110,000 clones, of which about 90% were seen once. The top ten clones comprise 1.6% of the sample.

What this sample's time point label stands for: about 28 days (+/-7) after the second vaccine dose. AZD1222 recipients given second doses at about 4 weeks or at about 12 weeks were pooled, since spike-specific TCR depth and breadth were not found to differ between the two schedules. Vaccinee samples came from UK trials COV001 and COV002, including a single-blind randomized controlled phase 2/3 trial of AZD1222 (ChAdOx1 nCoV-19) in healthy adults. For TCRbeta chain sequencing, PBMC samples were collected from trial participants at day 0 and at day 28 after the second dose. This receptor was obtained from an adult who received the AZD1222 COVID-19 vaccine. This chain is built from TRBV19 and TRBJ1-6; no confident D gene assignment can be made. The sample was peripheral blood, taken 28 days after the second AZD1222 dose. The CDR3 here reads CASSTRLAAGNSPLHF. The DNA sequence reads TGTGCCAGTAGTACTAGGCTCGCAGCGGGTAATTCACCCCTCCACTTT. The variable domain in full, with residues beyond the CDR3 obtained from the reference TRBV19 and TRBJ1-6 genes, is DGGITQSPKYLFRKEGQNVTLSCEQNLNHDAMYWYRQDPGQGLRLIYYSQIVNDFQKGDIAEGYSVSREKKESFPLTVTSAQKNPTAFYLCASSTRLAAGNSPLHFGNGTRLTVT.